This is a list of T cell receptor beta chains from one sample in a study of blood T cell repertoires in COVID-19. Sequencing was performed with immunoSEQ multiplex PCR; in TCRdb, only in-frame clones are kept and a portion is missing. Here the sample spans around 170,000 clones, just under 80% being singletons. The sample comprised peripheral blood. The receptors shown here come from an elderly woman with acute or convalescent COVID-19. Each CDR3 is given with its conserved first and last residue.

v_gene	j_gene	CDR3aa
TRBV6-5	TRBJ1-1	CASSSGQNTEAFF
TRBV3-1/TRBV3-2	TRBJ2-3	CASSSGGTDTQYF
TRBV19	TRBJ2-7	CASSWQGAANEQYF
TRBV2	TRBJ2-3	CASSFFDTQYF
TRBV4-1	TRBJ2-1	CASSDRQGRTKSYNEQFF
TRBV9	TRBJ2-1	CASSVQPVSGRAGYNEQFF
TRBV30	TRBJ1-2	CAWSVFGGEGYTF
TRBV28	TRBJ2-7	CASSIQGATSYEQYF
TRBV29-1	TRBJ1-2	CSVVVAGAGYGYTF
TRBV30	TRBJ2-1	CAWSLAGGPNEQFF
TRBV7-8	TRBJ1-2	CASSARPGQGYGYTF
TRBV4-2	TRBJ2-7	CASSQEAGVNSYEQYF
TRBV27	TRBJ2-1	CASSFLVGDNEQFF
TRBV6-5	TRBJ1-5	CASSPRGTDAWPQHF
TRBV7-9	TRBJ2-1	CASSFRQLEQFF
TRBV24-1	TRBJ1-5	CATLTPDFLSNQPQHF